The rows below give T cell receptor beta chains drawn from one sample of a study of T cells expressing NK-cell markers. No DNA is given; TCRdb re-called the 5' RACE reads and lists each CDR3 protein once. In all, the sample yields about 370,000 distinct CDR3 sequences. Sequences were obtained from blood T cells: a sorted CD56 or NKG2C T cell subset, CD4+ or CD8+ T cells, or bulk PBMC T cells (not recorded which). Every receptor here comes from a woman between 50 and 59 years old in good health. The CDR3 runs from the conserved cysteine through the conserved F or W.

j_call v_call cdr3_aa
TRBJ1-6 TRBV20-1 CSASSYRAPGSPLHF
TRBJ2-2 TRBV18 CASSPVTMTGELFF
TRBJ2-1 TRBV12-3/TRBV12-4 CASSLRSGVIEQFF
TRBJ1-5 TRBV7-9 CASSQGRGNQPQHF
TRBJ1-1 TRBV5-1 CASSFGRWGVVNTEAFF
TRBJ2-2 TRBV24-1 CATSDLQPGPPNTGELFF
TRBJ1-1 TRBV5-5 CASSLERMGRLNTEAFF
TRBJ1-1 TRBV7-8 CASSSHPQGEAFF
TRBJ2-7 TRBV21-1 CASKTRGRIGYEQYF
TRBJ2-1 TRBV6-1 CASTSEARSYNEQFF
TRBJ2-1 TRBV12-3/TRBV12-4 CASSEELGRDEQFF
TRBJ1-2 TRBV4-1 CASSQPQDRGGYTF
TRBJ1-1 TRBV2 CASIEQSLEAFF
TRBJ1-2 TRBV24-1 CATSDGPRQGSHGYTF
TRBJ2-1 TRBV5-1 CASNGGLAGLNEQFF
TRBJ2-4 TRBV27 CASSSRDGGIGIQYF
TRBJ2-5 TRBV7-9 CASSRSLEETQYF
TRBJ1-1 TRBV5-4 CASSLVTGGSGEAFF
TRBJ1-2 TRBV7-9 CASSRGKGGNYGYTF
TRBJ2-7 TRBV5-1 CASQAHLTSGRTYEQYF
TRBJ2-1 TRBV4-2 CASSQVAIREGPNEQFF